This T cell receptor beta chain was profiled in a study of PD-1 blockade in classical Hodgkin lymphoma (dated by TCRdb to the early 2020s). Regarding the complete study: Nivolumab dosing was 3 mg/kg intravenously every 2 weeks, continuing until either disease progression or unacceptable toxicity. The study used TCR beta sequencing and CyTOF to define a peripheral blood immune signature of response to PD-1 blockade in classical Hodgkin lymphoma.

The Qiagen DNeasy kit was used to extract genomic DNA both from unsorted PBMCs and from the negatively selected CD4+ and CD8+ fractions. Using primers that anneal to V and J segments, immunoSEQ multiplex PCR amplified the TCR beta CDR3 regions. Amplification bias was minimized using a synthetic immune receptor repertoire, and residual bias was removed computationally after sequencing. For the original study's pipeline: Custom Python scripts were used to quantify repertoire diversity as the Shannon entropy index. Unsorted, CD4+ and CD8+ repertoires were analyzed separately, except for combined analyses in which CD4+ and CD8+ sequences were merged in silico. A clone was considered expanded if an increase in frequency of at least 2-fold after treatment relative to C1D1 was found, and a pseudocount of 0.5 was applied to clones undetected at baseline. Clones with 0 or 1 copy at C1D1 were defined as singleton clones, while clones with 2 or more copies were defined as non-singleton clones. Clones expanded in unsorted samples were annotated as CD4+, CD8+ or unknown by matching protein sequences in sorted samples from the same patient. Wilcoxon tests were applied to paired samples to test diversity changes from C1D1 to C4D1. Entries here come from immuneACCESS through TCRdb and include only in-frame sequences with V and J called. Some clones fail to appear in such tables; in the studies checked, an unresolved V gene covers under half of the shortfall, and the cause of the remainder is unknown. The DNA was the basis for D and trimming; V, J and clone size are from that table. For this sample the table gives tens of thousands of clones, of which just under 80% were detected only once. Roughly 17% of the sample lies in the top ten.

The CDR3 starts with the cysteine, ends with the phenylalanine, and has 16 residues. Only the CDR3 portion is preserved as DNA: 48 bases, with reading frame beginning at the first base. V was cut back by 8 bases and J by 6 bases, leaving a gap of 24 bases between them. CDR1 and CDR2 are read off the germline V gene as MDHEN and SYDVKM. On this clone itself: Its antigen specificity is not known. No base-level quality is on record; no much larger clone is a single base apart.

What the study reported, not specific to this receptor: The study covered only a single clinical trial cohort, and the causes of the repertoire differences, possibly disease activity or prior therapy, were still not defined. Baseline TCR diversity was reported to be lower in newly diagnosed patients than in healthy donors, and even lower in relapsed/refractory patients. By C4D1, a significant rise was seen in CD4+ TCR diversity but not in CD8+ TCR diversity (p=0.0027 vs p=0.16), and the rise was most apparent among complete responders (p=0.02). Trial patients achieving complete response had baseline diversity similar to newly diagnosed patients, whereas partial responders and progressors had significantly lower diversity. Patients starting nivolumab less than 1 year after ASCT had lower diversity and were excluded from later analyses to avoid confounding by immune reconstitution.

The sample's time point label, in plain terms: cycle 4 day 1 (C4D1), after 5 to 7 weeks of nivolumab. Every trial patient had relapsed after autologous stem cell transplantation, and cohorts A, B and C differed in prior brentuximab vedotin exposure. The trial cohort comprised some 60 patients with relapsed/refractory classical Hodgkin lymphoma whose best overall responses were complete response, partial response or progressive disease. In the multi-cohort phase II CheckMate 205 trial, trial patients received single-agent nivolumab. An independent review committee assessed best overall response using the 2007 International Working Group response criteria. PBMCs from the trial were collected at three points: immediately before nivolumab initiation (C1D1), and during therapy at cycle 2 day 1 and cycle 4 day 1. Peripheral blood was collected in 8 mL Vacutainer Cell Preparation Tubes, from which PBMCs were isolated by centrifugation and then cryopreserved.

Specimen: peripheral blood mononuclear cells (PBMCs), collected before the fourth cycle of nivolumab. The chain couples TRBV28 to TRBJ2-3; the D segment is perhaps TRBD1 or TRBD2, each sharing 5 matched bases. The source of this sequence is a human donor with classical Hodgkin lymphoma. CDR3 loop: CASQWPSGDVGDTQYF. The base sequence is TGTGCCAGCCAGTGGCCCTCTGGGGACGTCGGGGATACGCAGTATTTT.